This TCR beta chain was identified during a study of blood T cell repertoires in COVID-19. Whole-study context: Sites across the United States, Italy and Spain contributed samples from acute and convalescent COVID-19.

Seattle-derived patients entered the study during active infection and were followed longitudinally. Germline V gives CDR1 MNHEY, CDR2 SVGAGI. The CDR3 is made up of 14 amino acids. Losses at the gene ends were 6 bases for V and 3 bases for J; bases not matched to a gene: 6. How the authors handled the data: Quantification of nucleated cells was approximated via reference gene primer amplification. TCRdb's copy holds only in-frame clones and misses some; the assay was immunoSEQ multiplex PCR. The V and J calls and clone size are taken from that table; D and trimming were inferred from the DNA. The sample records 540,000 or so clones, roughly 89% being singletons.

V gene TRBV6-5 combines with J gene TRBJ1-1, with 8 bases matching TRBD1. Sample: peripheral blood. The receptor was isolated from a woman aged 50 to 60 with COVID-19, enrolled during active disease. CDR3 residues: CASSAGTGYTEAFF. The CDR3 DNA reads as TGTGCCAGCAGCGCCGGGACAGGATACACTGAAGCTTTCTTT.